One sample yielded the 9 T cell receptor beta chains listed below, sequenced in a study of blood T cell repertoires in COVID-19. The method was immunoSEQ multiplex PCR; TCRdb's version includes in-frame clones alone and lacks a portion of them. The table has about 99,000 clones, 75% to 90% seen once. Sequencing was performed on peripheral blood. These receptors were obtained from a man in his sixties with acute or convalescent COVID-19.

This sequence joins TRBV4-3 and TRBJ1-3; no definite D call. This CDR3 is 15 amino acids long. Trimming removed 1 base at V and 0 bases at J, with 7 bases between. The germline CDR1 and CDR2 sequences are LGHNA and YSLEER. The CDR3 DNA reads TGCGCCAGCAGCCAAGGACTTCGCTCTGGAAACACCATATATTTT. Protein: CASSQGLRSGNTIYF.

The chain joins TRBV28 to TRBJ1-2, with 7 bases fitting TRBD1. CDR1 is MDHEN, CDR2 SYDVKM, per germline. This CDR3 has 13 residues. With 7 bases clipped from V and 12 bases from J, the junction kept 14 bases outside the gene matches. The CDR3 sequence: CASTGLKTGSDTF. The CDR3 DNA follows: TGTGCCAGCACAGGCCTAAAGACAGGGTCGGACACCTTC.

The rearrangement uses TRBV4-3 and TRBJ1-2; 7 bases line up with TRBD1. Germline V gene lookup returns CDR1 LGHNA and CDR2 YSLEER. The CDR3 spans 17 residues. Trimming cost V 1 base and J 6 bases; bases outside gene matches: 14. This CDR3 is CASSQVGWDSRPDGYTF. DNA of the CDR3: TGCGCCAGCAGCCAAGTCGGATGGGACAGCCGGCCTGATGGCTACACCTTC.

This clone was found once. The rearrangement uses TRBV21-1 and TRBJ2-1; the listed D gene, TRBD2, was not tested against the DNA. TRBV21-1 is deemed a pseudogene. The CDR3 spans 15 residues. CDR3: CASSKMSGRRNEQFF. DNA for the CDR3: TGTGCCAGCAGCAAAATGAGCGGGAGACGCAATGAGCAGTTCTTC.

The CDR3 nucleotides read TGCGCCAGCAGTGGGGGGACAGGGGATGTTCTGAGCGCGGATGAGCAGTTCTTC. It codes for CASSGGTGDVLSADEQFF. V gene TRBV10-2 combines with J gene TRBJ2-1; 10 bases align to TRBD1. Germline loops: CDR1 WSHSY, CDR2 SAAADI. With 4 bases clipped from V and 8 bases from J, the junction kept 17 bases outside the gene matches. The CDR3 consists of 18 residues.

J is TRBJ2-1 and V is TRBV7-9, with D perhaps TRBD1 (7 bases). The CDR3 is made up of 16 amino acids. Germline-derived CDR1 and CDR2 are SEHNR and FQNEAQ (reference sequence). V was clipped by 0 bases and J by 7 bases, with 16 bases between them. CDR3 DNA: TGTGCCAGCAGCTTAGCGCGTGGGGGGACAGAGAATGAGCAGTTCTTC. It specifies CASSLARGGTENEQFF.

J is TRBJ2-1 and V is TRBV5-1; TRBD2 matches at 9 bases. The CDR3 extends over 14 amino acids. J gave up 7 bases and V 3 bases, and 5 bases lay outside the gene matches. CDR1 is SGHRS, CDR2 YFSETQ, per germline. For the CDR3, the DNA is TGCGCCAGCAGCTGGGTGACTAGCGGAAATGAGCAGTTCTTC. It translates to CASSWVTSGNEQFF.

The rearrangement joins TRBV5-1 to TRBJ1-2; 8 bases map to TRBD1. The V segment lost 4 bases and the J segment 7 bases; nucleotides outside the gene matches: 9. This CDR3 has 14 residues. Germline V gene data show CDR1 as SGHRS and CDR2 as YFSETQ. The CDR3 coding sequence is TGCGCCAGCAGCCAGGGGGCAGGGGCCGTTGGCTACACCTTC. Amino acids: CASSQGAGAVGYTF. The full variable domain, rest sourced from reference TRBV5-1 and TRBJ1-2, is KAGVTQTPRYLIKTRGQQVTLSCSPISGHRSVSWYQQTPGQGLQFLFEYFSETQRNKGNFPGRFSGRQFSNSRSEMNVSTLELGDSALYLCASSQGAGAVGYTFGSGTRLTVV.

This rearrangement joins TRBV4-1 to TRBJ1-5, with TRBD1 matching over 9 bases. V lost 0 bases to trimming and J lost 4 bases; unmatched junction nucleotides: 4. The CDR3 consists of 16 residues. Germline CDR1 MGHRA, CDR2 YSYEKL. CDR3 in DNA: TGCGCCAGCAGCCAAGATGGGACAGGGCTGAATCAGCCCCAGCATTTT. This codes for CASSQDGTGLNQPQHF.